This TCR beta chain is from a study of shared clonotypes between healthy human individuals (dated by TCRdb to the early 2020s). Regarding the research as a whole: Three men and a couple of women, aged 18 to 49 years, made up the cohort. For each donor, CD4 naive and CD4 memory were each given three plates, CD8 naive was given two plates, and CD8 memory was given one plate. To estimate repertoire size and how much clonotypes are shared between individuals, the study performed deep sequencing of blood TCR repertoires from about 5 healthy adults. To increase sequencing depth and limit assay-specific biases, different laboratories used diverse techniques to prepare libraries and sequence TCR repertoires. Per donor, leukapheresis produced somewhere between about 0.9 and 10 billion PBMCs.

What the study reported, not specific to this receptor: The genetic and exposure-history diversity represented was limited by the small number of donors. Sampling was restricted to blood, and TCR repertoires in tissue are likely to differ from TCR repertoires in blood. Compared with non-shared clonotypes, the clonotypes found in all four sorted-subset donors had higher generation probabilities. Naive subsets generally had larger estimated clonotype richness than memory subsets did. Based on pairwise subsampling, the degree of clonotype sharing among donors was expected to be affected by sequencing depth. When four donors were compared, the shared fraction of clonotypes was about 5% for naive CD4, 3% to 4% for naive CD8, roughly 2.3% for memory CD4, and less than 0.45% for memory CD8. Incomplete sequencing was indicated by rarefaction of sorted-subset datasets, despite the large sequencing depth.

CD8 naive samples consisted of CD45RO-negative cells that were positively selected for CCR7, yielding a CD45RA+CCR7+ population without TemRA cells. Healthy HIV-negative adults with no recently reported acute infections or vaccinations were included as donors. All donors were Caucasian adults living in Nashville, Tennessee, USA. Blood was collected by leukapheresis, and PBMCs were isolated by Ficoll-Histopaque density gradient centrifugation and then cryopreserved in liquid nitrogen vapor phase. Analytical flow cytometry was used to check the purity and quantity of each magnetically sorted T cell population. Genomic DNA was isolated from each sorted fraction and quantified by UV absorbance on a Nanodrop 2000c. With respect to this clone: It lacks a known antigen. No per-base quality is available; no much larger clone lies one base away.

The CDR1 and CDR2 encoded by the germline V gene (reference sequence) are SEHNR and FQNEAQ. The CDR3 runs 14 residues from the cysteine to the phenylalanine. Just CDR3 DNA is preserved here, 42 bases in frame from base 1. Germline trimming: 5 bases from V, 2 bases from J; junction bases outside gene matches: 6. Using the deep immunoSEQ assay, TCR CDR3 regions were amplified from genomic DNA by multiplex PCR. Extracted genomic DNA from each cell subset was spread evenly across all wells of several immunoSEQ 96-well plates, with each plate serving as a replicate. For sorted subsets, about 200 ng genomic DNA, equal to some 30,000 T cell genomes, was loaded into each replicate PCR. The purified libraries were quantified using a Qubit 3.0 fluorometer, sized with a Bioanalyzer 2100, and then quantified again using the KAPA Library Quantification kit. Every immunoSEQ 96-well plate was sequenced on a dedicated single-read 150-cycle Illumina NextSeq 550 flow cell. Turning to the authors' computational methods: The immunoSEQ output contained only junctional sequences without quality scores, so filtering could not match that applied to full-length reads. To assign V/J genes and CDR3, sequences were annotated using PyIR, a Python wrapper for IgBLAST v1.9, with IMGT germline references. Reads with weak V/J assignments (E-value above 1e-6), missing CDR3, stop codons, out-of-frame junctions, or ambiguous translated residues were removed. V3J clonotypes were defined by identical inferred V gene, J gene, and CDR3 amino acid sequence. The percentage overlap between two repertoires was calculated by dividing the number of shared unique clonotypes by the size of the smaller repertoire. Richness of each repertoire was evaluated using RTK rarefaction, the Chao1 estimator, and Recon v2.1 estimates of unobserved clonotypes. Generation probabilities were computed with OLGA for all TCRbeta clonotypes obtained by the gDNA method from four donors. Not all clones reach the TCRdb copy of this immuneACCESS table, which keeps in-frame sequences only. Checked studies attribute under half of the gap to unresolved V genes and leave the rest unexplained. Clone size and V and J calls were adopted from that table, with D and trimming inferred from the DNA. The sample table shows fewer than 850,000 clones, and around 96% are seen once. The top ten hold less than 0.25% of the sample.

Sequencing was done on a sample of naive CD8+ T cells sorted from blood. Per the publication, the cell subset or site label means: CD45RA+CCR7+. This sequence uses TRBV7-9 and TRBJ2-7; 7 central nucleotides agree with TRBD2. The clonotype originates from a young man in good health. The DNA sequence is TGTGCCAGCAGCCCACCGGGGGGAACCTACGAGCAGTACTTC. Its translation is CASSPPGGTYEQYF.